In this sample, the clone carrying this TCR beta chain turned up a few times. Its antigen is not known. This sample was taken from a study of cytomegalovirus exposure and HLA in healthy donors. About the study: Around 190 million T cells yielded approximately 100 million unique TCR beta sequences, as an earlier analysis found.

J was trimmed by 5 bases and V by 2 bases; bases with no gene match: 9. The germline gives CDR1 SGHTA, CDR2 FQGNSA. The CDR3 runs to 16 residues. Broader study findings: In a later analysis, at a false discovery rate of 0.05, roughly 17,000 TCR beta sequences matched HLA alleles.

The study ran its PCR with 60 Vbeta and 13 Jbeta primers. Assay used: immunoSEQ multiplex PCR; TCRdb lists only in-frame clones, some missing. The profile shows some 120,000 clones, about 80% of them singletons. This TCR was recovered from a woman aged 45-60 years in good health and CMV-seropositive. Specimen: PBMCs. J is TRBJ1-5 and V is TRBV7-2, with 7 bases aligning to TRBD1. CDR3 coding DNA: TGTGCCAGCAGCTTAAAATCCGGGACAGCACATCAGCCCCAGCATTTT. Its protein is CASSLKSGTAHQPQHF.